The 21 T cell receptor beta chains listed next were all sequenced from one sample in a study of T cells in women clearing cervical HPV infection (dated by TCRdb to the late 2010s). The library was obtained by the immunoSEQ multiplex PCR assay. Entries here come from immuneACCESS through TCRdb and include only in-frame sequences with V and J called. Some clones fail to appear in such tables; in the studies checked, an unresolved V gene covers under half of the shortfall, and the cause of the remainder is unknown. For this sample, the table gives around 8,800 clones. 8.2% of the sample is taken by the ten largest. Sequencing was carried out using blood buffy coat. These receptors came from a woman between 18 and 70 years old with a cervical HPV16 infection that either progressed to CIN3+ or cleared (not recorded which).

Comment on this clone: The CDR3 end lies 3 residues beyond the end of the read and is filled in from the germline J gene. The V gene is TRBV19, the J gene TRBJ1-5; 10 bases map to TRBD1. J was trimmed by 2 bases and V by 5 bases; bases with no gene match: 6. The germline gives CDR1 LNHDA, CDR2 SQIVND (reference sequence). The CDR3 has 16 residues. The CDR3 sequence: CASSAGDRGRNQPQHF. The sequenced CDR3 bases are TGTGCCAGTAGTGCAGGGGACAGGGGACGCAATCAGCCC.

As concerns this clone: With the read ending 3 residues before the CDR3 end, the germline J gene is used to fill in that end. J is TRBJ2-3 and V is TRBV5-1; 11 bases line up with TRBD2. Per the germline V gene, CDR1 is SGHRS and CDR2 is YFSETQ. CDR3 length equals 16 residues. Trimming at V came to 2 bases and at J to 2 bases, leaving 4 bases not matched to a gene. The chain's CDR3 is CASSFTSGGPTDTQYF. The part of the CDR3 DNA that was read is TGCGCCAGCAGCTTTACTAGCGGGGGCCCCACAGATACG. Filled out from reference TRBV5-1 and TRBJ2-3, the complete variable domain reads KAGVTQTPRYLIKTRGQQVTLSCSPISGHRSVSWYQQTPGQGLQFLFEYFSETQRNKGNFPGRFSGRQFSNSRSEMNVSTLELGDSALYLCASSFTSGGPTDTQYFGPGTRLTVL.

Details on this clone: The CDR3 end falls 3 residues outside the read, so it is completed with the germline J gene. This chain uses TRBV7-8 with TRBJ2-7; D might be TRBD1 (6 bases). CDR3 length equals 15 residues. Trimming stripped 1 base from V and 5 bases from J, with 15 bases between. Germline V gives CDR1 SGHVS, CDR2 FQNEAQ. CDR3 region: CASSLEAWDNNEQYF. CDR3 bases read: TGTGCCAGCAGCTTAGAAGCGTGGGACAACAACGAG. The whole variable domain, filled in from reference TRBV7-8 and TRBJ2-7, reads GAGVSQSPRYKVAKRGQDVALRCDPISGHVSLFWYQQALGQGPEFLTYFQNEAQLDKSGLPSDRFFAERPEGSVSTLKIQRTQQEDSAVYLCASSLEAWDNNEQYFGPGTRLTVT.

In terms of frequency, this clone is medium-sized. The CDR3 end is not reached by the read, which stops 3 residues before it; the germline J gene fills it in. The chain recombines TRBV7-2 with TRBJ2-3, with a tentative D call TRBD2 (6 bases). Trimming stripped 4 bases from V and 2 bases from J, with 13 bases between. The CDR3 covers 15 residues. Looked up from germline, CDR1 is SGHTA and CDR2 is FQGNSA. CDR3 DNA, as far as it was read: TGTGCCAGCAGCTCCACAGGAGGGGACACAGATACG. It encodes CASSSTGGDTDT. From start to end, the CDR3 is CASSSTGGDTDTQYF.

Measured by frequency, this clone is medium-sized. The DNA ends 3 residues before the CDR3 does, and the rest of the CDR3 is filled in from the germline J gene. J is TRBJ2-2 and V is TRBV18; 7 bases are a match to TRBD1. V was clipped by 3 bases and J by 4 bases; unmatched bases: 5. From germline, CDR1 is KGHSH and CDR2 LQKENI. This CDR3 contains 15 residues. The CDR3: CASSPKTGTTGELFF. The CDR3 bases that were read are TGTGCCAGCTCACCCAAGACAGGGACCACCGGGGAG.

On this clone: The CDR3 is cut off 3 residues early in the read; its end comes from the germline J gene. The chain joins TRBV20-1 to TRBJ1-4, with a tentative D call TRBD1 (6 bases). This CDR3 is built from 15 residues. The germline CDR1 and CDR2 sequences are DFQATT and SNEGSKA (reference sequence). The ends were cut back, 0 bases at V and 5 bases at J, with 13 bases in the middle. The covered CDR3 bases are TGCAGTGCTAGAGATCCGACAGGAGAGAATGAAAAA. Translation gives CSARDPTGENEK. The entire CDR3 sequence reads CSARDPTGENEKLFF.

On this clone: Sequencing ends 3 residues short of the CDR3 end; the germline J gene provides the rest. This chain uses TRBV29-1 with TRBJ2-3, with 9 bases aligning to TRBD2. V lost 6 bases, J lost 4 bases, and 8 bases stayed unmatched. Germline V gene lookup returns CDR1 SQVTM and CDR2 ANQGSEA. The CDR3 contains 14 residues. CDR3 sequence reads: CSVRGRGGADTQYF. The covered CDR3 bases are TGCAGCGTGCGTGGTCGCGGGGGGGCAGATACG.

Turning to this clone: The read finishes 3 residues shy of the CDR3 end, and the germline J gene is used to complete it. The chain uses TRBV20-1 and TRBJ2-5; TRBD2 matches 9 bases. The CDR3 has 15 residues. Looked up from germline, CDR1 is DFQATT and CDR2 is SNEGSKA (reference sequence). With 3 bases clipped from V and 2 bases from J, the junction kept 7 bases outside the gene matches. CDR3 bases read: TGCAGTGCTAGTAGTTCGCGGGGGGGACAAGAGACC. Its translation: CSASSSRGGQET. The whole CDR3 protein is CSASSSRGGQETQYF.

Comments on this clone: The read finishes 3 residues shy of the CDR3 end, and the germline J gene is used to complete it. Other DNA sequences of this sample code for an identical CDR3. The gene calls are TRBV2 and TRBJ1-5, with D hard to call. V was shortened by 7 bases and J by 4 bases, with 11 bases between the two germline ends. The CDR3 consists of 13 residues. The V gene's germline CDR1 is SNHLY and CDR2 FYNNEI. Partial CDR3 DNA: TGTGCCAGCACAGGAAGGAAGAATCAGCCC. This translates into CASTGRKNQP. The full CDR3 is CASTGRKNQPQHF.

A note on this clone: The read is 3 residues too short to cover the CDR3 end, so that end is filled in from the germline J gene. J is TRBJ1-3 and V is TRBV7-2; TRBD1 matches 8 bases. Germline lookup yields CDR1 SGHTA and CDR2 FQGNSA. Unmatched junction bases numbered 7, after V lost 5 bases and J lost 4 bases. The CDR3 contains 15 residues. The CDR3 reads CASSPGGAGGNTIYF. The CDR3 bases that were read are TGTGCCAGCAGCCCAGGGGGCGCGGGAGGAAACACC.

About this clone: The read halts 3 residues ahead of the CDR3 end, with the missing end drawn from the germline J gene. This rearrangement joins TRBV20-1 to TRBJ2-5; TRBD2 matches 13 bases. J lost 5 bases, V lost 7 bases, and 13 bases had no gene match. Germline CDR1 and CDR2: DFQATT and SNEGSKA (reference sequence). The CDR3 contains 16 residues. Partial CDR3 DNA: TGCAGTGGGGGAGGAGGGACTAGCGGGAATAGGGAGACC. Encoded protein: CSGGGGTSGNRET. The full CDR3 is CSGGGGTSGNRETQYF.

Comments on this clone: The CDR3 is cut off 3 residues early in the read; its end comes from the germline J gene. The gene calls are TRBV7-2 and TRBJ1-1; 10 bases match TRBD1. CDR3 length: 15 amino acids. Per the germline V gene, CDR1 is SGHTA and CDR2 is FQGNSA. Partial CDR3 DNA: TGTGCCAGCAGCTTACGGTCCGGGACAGGGGTCGAA. Amino acids: CASSLRSGTGVE. The complete CDR3 protein is CASSLRSGTGVEAFF.

With respect to this clone: The read finishes 3 residues shy of the CDR3 end, and the germline J gene is used to complete it. The chain has TRBV20-1 and TRBJ1-2; 10 bases map to TRBD1. CDR1 is DFQATT and CDR2 is SNEGSKA in the germline V gene (reference sequence). The CDR3 length is 16 residues. The V segment lost 5 bases and the J segment 7 bases; nucleotides outside the gene matches: 16. The CDR3 bases that were read are TGCAGTGCTCCAGACGACAGGGGGCCAGTCTTGGGTGGC. Its translation: CSAPDDRGPVLGG. The whole CDR3 protein reads CSAPDDRGPVLGGYTF.

Details on this clone: Read data end 3 residues before the CDR3 end; the end is taken from the germline J gene. The chain employs TRBV19 and TRBJ2-7; tentatively, D is TRBD1 (5 bases). V lost 4 bases, J lost 3 bases, and 13 bases lay in between. Looked up from germline, CDR1 is LNHDA and CDR2 is SQIVND (reference sequence). This CDR3 region has 14 residues. CDR3 DNA (partial): TGTGCCAGTAGTACCGGGCAGGGAAACTACGAG. It yields the protein CASSTGQGNYE. The whole CDR3 region reads CASSTGQGNYEQYF.

On this clone itself: The missing CDR3 end, 3 residues past where the read stops, is filled in from the germline J gene. The V and J genes are TRBV27 and TRBJ1-5, with D uncertain. The V end lost 5 bases, the J end lost 0 bases, and 11 bases lay between the germline ends. Germline V lookup: CDR1 MNHEY, CDR2 SMNVEV (reference sequence). The CDR3 loop spans 15 amino acids. The part of the CDR3 DNA that was read is TGTGCCAGCAGTCCCCCAGAATATAGCAATCAGCCC. Amino acids: CASSPPEYSNQP. The whole CDR3 is CASSPPEYSNQPQHF.

About this clone itself: The read stops 3 residues short of the end of the CDR3; the missing end is completed from the germline J gene. The chain joins TRBV19 to TRBJ2-4; no clear D. This CDR3 is 14 amino acids long. Germline V gene lookup returns CDR1 LNHDA and CDR2 SQIVND (reference sequence). This chain's CDR3 is CASSILGINYGQYF. The sequenced part of the CDR3 DNA is TGTGCCAGTAGTATTCTCGGCATCAACTATGGT.

On this clone: The read ends 3 residues shy of where the CDR3 ends; the end is completed using the germline J gene. This chain uses TRBV14 with TRBJ2-7; 10 nucleotides align to TRBD1. This CDR3 has 17 amino acids. CDR1 and CDR2 from the germline V gene are SGHDN and FVKESK. V dropped 4 bases and J dropped 0; count of bases not matched to a gene: 9. CDR3 DNA (partial): TGTGCCAGCAGCCCTCCGTGGGGGACAGGGGCCTCCTACGAG. It codes for CASSPPWGTGASYE. The CDR3 in its entirety is CASSPPWGTGASYEQYF.

A note on this clone: The read terminates 3 residues before the CDR3 end, so the remaining end is supplied by the germline J gene. The chain joins TRBV12-5 to TRBJ1-5, with 8 bases matching TRBD1. From germline, CDR1 is LGHNT and CDR2 FRNRAP. V lost 7 bases, J lost 5 bases, and 7 bases stayed unmatched. This CDR3 has 14 residues. The CDR3 sequence: CASARDRFDQPQHF. Partial CDR3 DNA: TGTGCTAGTGCCCGGGACAGGTTCGATCAGCCC.

Turning to this clone: The read gets to within 3 residues of the CDR3 end, and the germline J gene fills in the rest. The chain recombines TRBV7-6 with TRBJ1-2; D is unclear. Per germline, CDR1 SGHVS and CDR2 FNYEAQ. The CDR3 sequence is 14 residues long. This CDR3 reads CASSLRLSTDTYTF. The part of the CDR3 DNA that was read is TGTGCCAGCAGCTTAAGGTTAAGCACAGATACC.

In regard to this clone: Read sequence stops 3 residues before the CDR3 end, and the germline J gene provides the missing end. The chain uses TRBV2 and TRBJ1-6; D possibly corresponds to TRBD1 (6 bases). CDR1 is SNHLY, CDR2 FYNNEI, per germline. V was shortened by 2 bases and J by 4 bases, with 9 bases between the two germline ends. The CDR3 has 15 amino acids. CDR3 loop: CASSETGNYNSPLHF. CDR3 DNA, as far as it was read: TGTGCCAGCAGTGAAACAGGGAATTATAATTCACCC.

About this clone: The CDR3 end falls 3 residues outside the read, so it is completed with the germline J gene. The gene calls are TRBV5-4 and TRBJ1-2; D is perhaps TRBD1 (6 bases). The germline V gene encodes CDR1 SGHNT and CDR2 YYREEE (reference sequence). Deletions cut 2 bases from V and 4 bases from J, with 9 bases between. This CDR3 contains 13 residues. The DNA read from the CDR3 is TGTGCCAGCAGCTTAGGGACACTCTATGGC. The encoded protein is CASSLGTLYG. In full, the CDR3 is CASSLGTLYGYTF.